This T cell receptor beta chain was obtained from a study of regulatory T cells in long-lasting Graves disease. The overall study: Graves' cases, newly diagnosed, had used antithyroid drugs under 3 months.

Trimming pared 4 bases from V and 7 bases from J, leaving 15 bases between. Germline CDR1 KGHDR, CDR2 SFDVKD. The CDR3 covers 15 residues. General observations from the study: TRBV28, TRBJ1-2 and TRBJ2-5 were favored in persistent disease.

A note on this clonotype: The antigen is undetermined.

Sample time point: newly diagnosed GD, antithyroid drugs for less than 3 months. From RNA extracted from PBMCs, the TCR library was made. Libraries of TCR beta came from iRepertoire HTBI primers plus Arm-PCR of CDR3 regions. Per the authors' pipeline: In the combined samples, approximately 62 TRBV and under 15 TRBJ segments were identified. TCRdb recomputed calls from the multiplex PCR reads with MiXCR, one row per CDR3 protein. Here the V and J calls rest on TCRdb's processing, not on the authors' analysis. This table holds hundreds of thousands of distinct CDR3 sequences, about 14% found once. The same specimen was also included in a second study, on T cells in Graves' hyperthyroidism and ophthalmopathy. Per that paper: First-round RT-PCR of the TCR CDR3 relied on the HTBI primer set.

The sample consisted of peripheral blood mononuclear cells (PBMCs), taken at new diagnosis, from a patient treated with antithyroid drugs. The receptor comes from a man aged 25-40 years with Graves disease. The rearrangement uses TRBV24-1 and TRBJ2-2, with D perhaps being TRBD1 or TRBD2 (7 bases each). This chain's CDR3 is CATSDPGGDIGELFF. In nucleotides, the CDR3 is TGTGCCACCAGTGACCCAGGGGGGGACATCGGGGAGCTGTTTTTT.